This T cell receptor beta chain was captured by sequencing in a study of post-analysis software for immune sequencing data. Researchers reported that TCR beta cDNA libraries carried unique molecular identifiers. A population of about 0.95 to 11 million T cells gave rise to approximately 500,000 cDNA molecules. TCRdb passed the PCR reads through MiXCR, listing each CDR3 protein once. The sample lists hundreds of thousands of distinct CDR3 sequences; 30% to 45% were seen once. Looked up from germline, CDR1 is SGHRS and CDR2 is YFSETQ. Trimming cost V 4 bases and J 5 bases, with 12 bases left between them. The CDR3 spans 13 residues. Regarding this clonotype: No antigen is known for it.

The study's findings and limits: About 5 TRBV segments (TRBV5-6, TRBV5-1 and TRBV20-1 among them) occurred more frequently in patients than in controls. A significant reduction in normalized Chao1 diversity was observed in multiple sclerosis patients versus controls. Batch-matched samples strongly co-clustered by F measure.

Sequencing was done on a sample of blood. This chain connects TRBV5-1 to TRBJ2-5, with D perhaps matching TRBD2 (5 bases). This receptor was identified in a girl aged 10 to 17 with multiple sclerosis. CDR3 protein: CASSPGIVETQYF. CDR3 nucleotide sequence: TGCGCCAGCAGCCCCGGGATTGTTGAGACCCAGTACTTC.